Following are 31 T cell receptor beta chains from one sample sequenced in a study of cytomegalovirus exposure and HLA in healthy donors. In the PCR, 60 Vbeta and 13 Jbeta primers were used. Libraries were prepared by immunoSEQ multiplex PCR; TCRdb keeps only in-frame clonotypes and omits some of them. The sample shows 120,000 or so clones, nearly 80% of them seen only once. Sample: PBMCs. These receptors were collected from a middle-aged woman in good health and CMV-seronegative.

The chain uses TRBV7-2 and TRBJ2-5; no clear D. This CDR3 is 14 amino acids long. Per germline, CDR1 SGHTA and CDR2 FQGNSA. The germline V and J ends were trimmed by 0 bases and 4 bases, with 9 bases remaining between them. DNA for the CDR3: TGTGCCAGCAGCTTAGCGTCCACTCGAGAGACCCAGTACTTC. This gives the protein CASSLASTRETQYF.

This sequence joins TRBV12-5 and TRBJ2-5; D not certain. The germline V gene encodes CDR1 LGHNT and CDR2 FRNRAP. The CDR3 runs to 13 residues. V lost 1 base and J lost 5, with 8 bases in between. This chain's CDR3 is CASGLGFGETQYF. The CDR3 nucleotides are TGTGCTAGTGGTTTGGGGTTCGGGGAGACCCAGTACTTC.

This chain joins TRBV10-1 and TRBJ2-1; 7 nucleotides line up with TRBD2. The CDR3 sequence is 17 residues long. Trimming took 0 bases from V and 2 from J; bases not matched to a gene: 7. Germline V CDR1 and CDR2: WNHNN, SYGVQD (reference sequence). This CDR3 is CASSESVAGPAYNEQFF. The DNA for the CDR3 is TGCGCCAGCAGTGAGTCGGTAGCGGGCCCTGCCTACAATGAGCAGTTCTTC.

The chain employs TRBV10-3 and TRBJ2-7; 7 bases line up with TRBD1. In germline, CDR1 is ENHRY, CDR2 SYGVKD. Unmatched junction bases numbered 8, after V lost 4 bases and J lost 2 bases. This CDR3 is built from 15 residues. CDR3: CAISGAGGVTYEQYF. The DNA for the CDR3 is TGTGCCATCAGTGGGGCAGGGGGAGTCACCTACGAGCAGTACTTC.

The rearrangement links TRBV19 to TRBJ1-5; D unclear. CDR3 length: 13 amino acids. Deletions cut 5 bases from V and 9 bases from J, with 14 bases between. Germline lookup yields CDR1 LNHDA and CDR2 SQIVND (reference sequence). CDR3 nucleotide sequence: TGTGCCAGTAGTGAGCGGACCGATTGGCCCCAGCATTTT. The encoded protein is CASSERTDWPQHF.

The CDR3 DNA reads TGTGCCAGCAGCCCAGGGGGGTCTAACAGATTAGATACGCAGTATTTT. It translates to CASSPGGSNRLDTQYF. This rearrangement joins TRBV7-9 to TRBJ2-3, with a possible D match to TRBD1 (7 bases). The CDR3 length is 16 residues. The germline CDR1 and CDR2 sequences are SEHNR and FQNEAQ (reference sequence). Trimming left V 5 bases short and J 5 bases short, with 20 bases between.

V gene TRBV28 combines with J gene TRBJ2-5; 8 bases line up with TRBD2. Germline assignment: CDR1 MDHEN and CDR2 SYDVKM. The CDR3 consists of 14 residues. After removal of 5 bases from V and 1 base from J, the junction contained 3 bases not matched to a gene. Written as DNA, the CDR3 is TGTGCCAGCAGTGTAGCGGGAACCCAAGAGACCCAGTACTTC. Residues: CASSVAGTQETQYF.

The rearrangement links TRBV6-1 to TRBJ2-4; 7 bases are shared with TRBD2. Trimming at V came to 3 bases and at J to 8 bases, leaving 10 bases not matched to a gene. The CDR3 sequence is 15 residues long. Germline V gene lookup returns CDR1 MNHNS and CDR2 SASEGT. Here the CDR3 reads CASSDPGGRGDIQYF. The DNA for the CDR3 is TGTGCCAGCAGTGATCCTGGCGGGAGAGGTGACATTCAGTACTTC.

This clone was detected only once. V gene TRBV6-1 combines with J gene TRBJ2-3; D uncertain. This CDR3 has 14 residues. V was trimmed by 3 bases and J by 1 base, leaving 8 bases between them. Germline assignment: CDR1 MNHNS and CDR2 SASEGT. CDR3 coding DNA: TGTGCCAGCAGTGATGGCCCCGGCACAGATACGCAGTATTTT. Its translation is CASSDGPGTDTQYF.

The rearrangement links TRBV6-4 to TRBJ2-7; 9 nucleotides line up with TRBD1. The CDR3 runs 14 residues. V shed 6 bases, J shed 3 bases, and the junction held 6 bases outside the gene matches. Germline V gives CDR1 MRHNA, CDR2 SNTAGT. This chain's CDR3 is CASSEGQGGYEQYF. CDR3 DNA: TGTGCCAGCAGCGAGGGACAGGGTGGCTACGAGCAGTACTTC.

This clone is a singleton in its sample. The rearrangement uses TRBV4-3 and TRBJ1-5; 8 nucleotides line up with TRBD1. The V gene's germline CDR1 is LGHNA and CDR2 YSLEER. The CDR3 sequence is 17 residues long. J was trimmed by 0 bases and V by 1 base; bases with no gene match: 5. CDR3 DNA sequence: TGCGCCAGCAGCCAAGCCTACAGGGGGGATAGCAATCAGCCCCAGCATTTT. It translates to CASSQAYRGDSNQPQHF.

The V call is TRBV9, the J call TRBJ2-1, with D maybe TRBD2 (6 bases). Germline values: CDR1 SGDLS, CDR2 YYNGEE. Trimming shortened V by 2 bases and J by 3 bases, and 12 bases separated the two germline ends. The CDR3 extends over 15 amino acids. The CDR3 reads CASSVAGDFYNEQFF. In DNA, the CDR3 is TGTGCCAGCAGCGTCGCCGGGGACTTCTACAATGAGCAGTTCTTC.

The chain has TRBV4-1 and TRBJ2-3, with D uncertain. This CDR3 comprises 12 residues. The germline gives CDR1 MGHRA, CDR2 YSYEKL. Between the trimmed V and J ends, which lost 1 base and 8 bases, there was a span of 7 bases. The CDR3 coding sequence is TGCGCCAGCAGCCAAGGAGGCAGTACGCAGTATTTT. Translating gives CASSQGGSTQYF.

The CDR3 spells CASSSPSERVGEQFF. In DNA form, the CDR3 reads TGTGCCAGCAGCTCCCCATCGGAGCGGGTTGGTGAGCAGTTCTTC. V usage is TRBV5-4 and J usage is TRBJ2-1; possibly TRBD2 for D (6 bases). Germline-derived CDR1 and CDR2 are SGHNT and YYREEE (reference sequence). Trimming took 3 bases from V and 9 from J, leaving 19 bases between them. This CDR3 region has 15 residues. The full variable domain, completed using reference TRBV5-4 and TRBJ2-1, is ETGVTQSPTHLIKTRGQQVTLRCSSQSGHNTVSWYQQALGQGPQFIFQYYREEENGRGNFPPRFSGLQFPNYSSELNVNALELDDSALYLCASSSPSERVGEQFFGPGTRLTVL.

The genes are TRBV4-1 and TRBJ1-4, with TRBD1 matching 8 bases. The V segment lost 6 bases and the J segment 7 bases; nucleotides outside the gene matches: 10. Germline loops: CDR1 MGHRA, CDR2 YSYEKL. CDR3 size: 15 residues. The CDR3 DNA sequence: TGCGCCAGCAGGGCCCCAGGGGGCGCGAGTGAAAAACTGTTTTTT. Translation: CASRAPGGASEKLFF.

The chain recombines TRBV6-6 with TRBJ2-7; TRBD1 matches at 8 bases. The junction had 8 bases not matched to a gene; V was cut back by 3 bases and J by 4 bases. Germline values: CDR1 MNHNY, CDR2 SVGAGI (reference sequence). The CDR3 runs to 15 residues. The DNA for the CDR3 is TGTGCCAGCAGTTATTCCCAACAGGGGGGTTACGAGCAGTACTTC. It specifies CASSYSQQGGYEQYF.

This sequence joins TRBV28 and TRBJ2-7; tentatively, D is TRBD1 (5 bases). This CDR3 region has 16 residues. V was cut by 3 bases and J by 0 bases, with 15 bases left in between. CDR1 and CDR2 from the germline V gene are MDHEN and SYDVKM. The CDR3 sequence: CASSFLRTFSSYEQYF. As DNA, the CDR3 is TGTGCCAGCAGTTTTCTAAGGACATTTAGCTCCTACGAGCAGTACTTC.

The V gene is TRBV6-6, the J gene TRBJ1-4; 9 nucleotides agree with TRBD1. V shed 4 bases and J 8 bases; nucleotides not matched to a gene: 5. The CDR3 sequence is 14 residues long. Germline V CDR1 and CDR2: MNHNY, SVGAGI (reference sequence). The CDR3 DNA is TGTGCCAGCAGTTCCACAGGGGGCGAAGAAAAACTGTTTTTT. It specifies CASSSTGGEEKLFF.

The chain couples TRBV7-6 to TRBJ2-1, with D perhaps TRBD2 (6 bases). The V end was cut by 5 bases, the J end by 9 bases, with 20 bases between. The germline V gene has CDR1 SGHVS and CDR2 FNYEAQ. The CDR3 spans 15 residues. The CDR3 sequence is CASSPRGMGWSEQFF. In DNA form, the CDR3 reads TGTGCCAGCAGCCCTCGGGGGATGGGGTGGAGTGAGCAGTTCTTC.

This chain links TRBV6-5 with TRBJ2-4; TRBD2 agrees at 10 bases. Germline V gene data show CDR1 as MNHEY and CDR2 as SVGAGI. J was trimmed by 12 bases and V by 0 bases; bases with no gene match: 5. This CDR3 spans 14 amino acids. CDR3 in amino acids: CASSYSAGGDSQYF. CDR3 bases: TGTGCCAGCAGTTACTCAGCGGGAGGGGACAGTCAGTACTTC.

This clone was seen a few times. The rearrangement links TRBV28 to TRBJ1-5, with TRBD1 matching over 7 bases. Losses at the gene ends were 6 bases for V and 1 base for J; bases not matched to a gene: 3. The CDR3 runs 14 residues. Germline values: CDR1 MDHEN, CDR2 SYDVKM. The chain's CDR3 is CASRTGFSNQPQHF. The CDR3 DNA follows: TGTGCCAGCAGGACAGGGTTCAGCAATCAGCCCCAGCATTTT.

Within the sample, this clone is medium-sized. The chain combines TRBV25-1 with TRBJ2-2; no definite D call. Trimming stripped 3 bases from V and 6 bases from J, with 11 bases between. The CDR3 length is 14 residues. Per the germline V gene, CDR1 is MGHDK and CDR2 is SYGVNS. CDR3 in DNA: TGTGCCAGCAGTGACTCCCACTCATCCGGGGAGCTGTTTTTT. The encoded protein is CASSDSHSSGELFF.

This clone was observed once. The chain links TRBV5-1 to TRBJ1-1; tentatively, D is TRBD1 (5 bases). The CDR3 runs to 15 residues. Germline CDR1 is SGHRS and CDR2 is YFSETQ. Trimming left V 4 bases short and J 3 bases short, with 16 bases between. The CDR3 is CASSQQPAGDTEAFF. In DNA form, the CDR3 reads TGCGCCAGCAGCCAGCAGCCTGCGGGGGACACTGAAGCTTTCTTT. The whole variable domain, filled in from reference TRBV5-1 and TRBJ1-1, reads KAGVTQTPRYLIKTRGQQVTLSCSPISGHRSVSWYQQTPGQGLQFLFEYFSETQRNKGNFPGRFSGRQFSNSRSEMNVSTLELGDSALYLCASSQQPAGDTEAFFGQGTRLTVV.

The V call is TRBV4-1, the J call TRBJ1-5; D ambiguous. The CDR3 is 16 residues long. V lost 1 base, J lost 4 bases, and 14 bases lay in between. Per germline, CDR1 MGHRA and CDR2 YSYEKL. CDR3 loop: CASSQAHHLRNQPQHF. CDR3 nucleotides: TGCGCCAGCAGCCAAGCGCACCACCTAAGAAATCAGCCCCAGCATTTT.

This clone turned up a few times. The CDR3 nucleotides are TGTGCCAGCAGTTACTCGGCGGGAACCTCCTACGAGCAGTACTTC. It is translated as CASSYSAGTSYEQYF. The chain recombines TRBV6-5 with TRBJ2-5, with D maybe TRBD2 (6 bases). The J call is doubtful: the DNA matches TRBJ2-7 better. Germline CDR1 is MNHEY and CDR2 is SVGAGI. The CDR3 has 15 residues.

With regard to this clone: The junction does not match germline at one end; this may be a read error. This chain uses TRBV28 with TRBJ2-7, with 8 bases that match TRBD2. The CDR3 is 16 residues long. Germline-derived CDR1 and CDR2 are MDHEN and SYDVKM. In nucleotides, the CDR3 is TGTGCCAGCATTTTAACGGGAGGGATCCGACCCTACGAGCAGTACTTC. It translates to CASILTGGIRPYEQYF.

This clone was detected a few times. The chain joins TRBV19 to TRBJ1-6; 7 bases are a match to TRBD1. The CDR3 length is 12 residues. CDR1 and CDR2 from the germline V gene are LNHDA and SQIVND (reference sequence). V lost 7 bases, J lost 8 bases, and 2 bases stayed unmatched. In nucleotides, the CDR3 is TGTGCCAGTAATGGACAGGATTCACCCCTCCACTTT. It specifies CASNGQDSPLHF.

V is TRBV18 and J is TRBJ1-3; D gene ambiguous. Trimming pared 0 bases from V and 8 bases from J, leaving 11 bases between. Germline assignment: CDR1 KGHSH and CDR2 LQKENI. The CDR3 contains 14 residues. The CDR3 loop reads CASSPPGQRDTIYF. The CDR3 coding sequence is TGTGCCAGCTCACCACCGGGCCAGAGGGACACCATATATTTT.

This chain joins TRBV27 and TRBJ2-1, with 7 bases identical to TRBD2. There are 13 residues in the CDR3. With 8 bases clipped from V and 9 bases from J, the junction kept 10 bases outside the gene matches. CDR1 and CDR2 from the germline V gene are MNHEY and SMNVEV (reference sequence). CDR3 amino acids: CASLGEGPSEQFF. In DNA, the CDR3 is TGTGCCAGCTTAGGGGAGGGCCCAAGTGAGCAGTTCTTC.

This clone has just a few counts. The CDR3 nucleotides are TGCGCCAGCAGCCAAGATTGGAGCTGGGGCGGGAGCGACGAGCAGTACTTC. It translates to CASSQDWSWGGSDEQYF. The rearrangement joins TRBV4-3 to TRBJ2-7; 7 bases map to TRBD2. Germline V gives CDR1 LGHNA, CDR2 YSLEER. The CDR3 totals 17 residues. V lost 0 bases, J lost 5 bases, and 13 bases stayed unmatched.

The chain is built from TRBV10-3 and TRBJ2-3, with D maybe TRBD2 (6 bases). The germline gives CDR1 ENHRY, CDR2 SYGVKD. This CDR3 comprises 12 residues. V was shortened by 10 bases and J by 6 bases, with 14 bases between the two germline ends. CDR3 coding DNA: TGTGCCACTCGGAGGGCGGGGGATACGCAGTATTTT. This translates into CATRRAGDTQYF.